The clone carrying this TCR beta chain was counted a single time. These data are taken from a study of blood T cell repertoires in COVID-19. Overall study context: Sources were T cells, B-cell-depleted T cells, or PBMCs; the material itself was cDNA or gDNA.

This CDR3 has 11 residues. Trimming removed 5 bases at V and 4 bases at J, with 5 bases between. Germline lookup yields CDR1 MNHEY and CDR2 SMNVEV (reference sequence). Sequencing was performed with immunoSEQ multiplex PCR; in TCRdb, only in-frame clones are kept and a portion is missing. The repertoire holds hundreds of thousands of clones, with approximately 88% as singletons. The rearrangement uses TRBV27 and TRBJ1-2; D remains unclear. The sequence came from a man in his 60s who had recovered from COVID-19. Sequenced material: peripheral blood. This CDR3 is CASSEGYGYTF. DNA of the CDR3: TGTGCCAGCAGTGAGGGCTATGGCTACACCTTC.